Following are 2 T cell receptor beta chains from one sample sequenced in a study of blood T cell repertoires in COVID-19. Here immunoSEQ multiplex PCR was the method, and the copy in TCRdb shows in-frame clones only, minus some. The table lists approximately 150,000 clones, about nine tenths of them singletons, with about 1.6% in the top ten. Sequences were obtained from peripheral blood. These receptors were collected from a woman aged 45-65 years with acute or convalescent COVID-19.

This chain joins TRBV19 and TRBJ1-5; the D is unclear. V dropped 4 bases and J dropped 6 bases, with 7 bases sitting between them. The CDR3 length is 12 residues. Germline V lookup: CDR1 LNHDA, CDR2 SQIVND (reference sequence). CDR3 residues: CASSKQAQPQHF. The CDR3 bases are TGTGCCAGTAGTAAGCAAGCTCAGCCCCAGCATTTT.

This chain joins TRBV27 and TRBJ1-2; D uncertain. Germline V CDR1 and CDR2: MNHEY, SMNVEV (reference sequence). The CDR3 spans 14 residues. Trimming removed 0 bases at V and 7 bases at J, with 12 bases between. The CDR3 protein is CASSLSSGLSGYTF. For the CDR3, the DNA is TGTGCCAGCAGTTTATCCTCAGGACTGAGTGGCTACACCTTC.